The 15 T cell receptor beta chains listed next were all sequenced from one sample in a study of cytomegalovirus exposure and HLA in healthy donors (dated by TCRdb to 2016 to 2017). Preparation of the library involved the immunoSEQ multiplex PCR assay. For the multiplex PCR, a mixture combining 60 forward primers for TCR Vbeta segments and 13 reverse primers for TCR Jbeta segments was used. In its TCRdb copy, this immuneACCESS table keeps in-frame sequences only and misses some clones. Where compared with another copy, unresolved V genes explain less than half of these, and the others have no known cause. A total of 250,000 to 350,000 clones appear in this sample, roughly 85% of them only once. The biggest ten clones account for approximately 4.3% of the sample. Sequencing input: PBMCs. The receptors come from a middle-aged man in good health and CMV-seropositive.

The V call is TRBV4-2, the J call TRBJ1-1; tentatively, D is TRBD1 (6 bases). Between the trimmed V and J ends, which lost 4 bases and 3 bases, there was a span of 15 bases. Germline values: CDR1 LGHNA, CDR2 YNFKEQ. The CDR3 covers 15 residues. This chain's CDR3 is CASSPAEGGDTEAFF. The DNA for the CDR3 is TGTGCCAGCAGCCCTGCCGAGGGGGGGGACACTGAAGCTTTCTTT.

This clone has a handful of counts. The chain links TRBV28 to TRBJ1-1, with D maybe TRBD1 (5 bases). This CDR3 comprises 12 residues. Germline-derived CDR1 and CDR2 are MDHEN and SYDVKM. The V gene lost 6 bases and the J gene lost 5 bases, with 10 bases spanning the gap. CDR3 residues: CASRVGETEAFF. The CDR3 DNA follows: TGTGCCAGCAGAGTAGGGGAAACTGAAGCTTTCTTT.

The CDR3 reads CASSYGLMDTIYF. The CDR3 nucleotides are TGTGCCAGCAGTTATGGGCTGATGGACACCATATATTTT. The chain recombines TRBV6-1 with TRBJ1-3; D remains unclear. The germline V gene has CDR1 MNHNS and CDR2 SASEGT. Trimming pared 5 bases from V and 8 bases from J, leaving 13 bases between. The CDR3 length is 13 residues.

The chain links TRBV5-6 to TRBJ2-3; 7 nucleotides match TRBD2. V trimming: 0 bases; J trimming: 4 bases; junction bases outside the gene matches: 14. This CDR3 region has 18 residues. Per germline, CDR1 SGHDT and CDR2 YYEEEE. The CDR3 here is CASSLGGWAGVGADTQYF. CDR3 in DNA: TGTGCCAGCAGCTTGGGAGGGTGGGCGGGAGTTGGCGCAGATACGCAGTATTTT.

This clone was recorded once. The V gene is TRBV5-1, the J gene TRBJ2-1; 10 bases match TRBD2. The CDR3 spans 16 residues. Unmatched junction bases numbered 11, after V lost 2 bases and J lost 9 bases. Germline V gene lookup returns CDR1 SGHRS and CDR2 YFSETQ. The CDR3 DNA sequence: TGCGCCAGCAGCTTAGCTAGCGGGAGTCCCCAGAGTGAGCAGTTCTTC. Its translation: CASSLASGSPQSEQFF.

The chain has TRBV28 and TRBJ2-3; D might be TRBD2 (6 bases). CDR3 length: 16 amino acids. CDR1 and CDR2 from the germline V gene are MDHEN and SYDVKM. The ends were cut back, 3 bases at V and 2 bases at J, with 15 bases in the middle. CDR3 sequence (DNA): TGTGCCAGCAGTTTTACCACCGGGACTTTCACAGATACGCAGTATTTT. Its translation is CASSFTTGTFTDTQYF.

This rearrangement joins TRBV30 to TRBJ1-2, with D perhaps TRBD1 (5 bases). Trimming left V 0 bases short and J 5 bases short, with 7 bases between. The germline gives CDR1 GTSNPN, CDR2 SVGIG (reference sequence). The CDR3 is made up of 12 amino acids. CDR3 amino acids: CAWSVGAYGYTF. CDR3 DNA sequence: TGTGCCTGGAGTGTAGGGGCGTATGGCTACACCTTC.

V is TRBV28 and J is TRBJ2-5; 12 nucleotides align to TRBD2. From germline, CDR1 is MDHEN and CDR2 SYDVKM. Losses at the gene ends were 5 bases for V and 2 bases for J; bases not matched to a gene: 6. The CDR3 runs to 16 residues. CDR3 in amino acids: CASSHTGTSGQETQYF. The DNA of the CDR3 is TGTGCCAGCAGTCATACCGGGACTAGCGGGCAAGAGACCCAGTACTTC.

This chain uses TRBV15 with TRBJ2-1, with 10 bases identical to TRBD1. Trimming at V came to 0 bases and at J to 5 bases, leaving 7 bases not matched to a gene. This CDR3 has 17 amino acids. Germline V gene data show CDR1 as LNHNV and CDR2 as YYDKDF (reference sequence). CDR3 amino acids: CATSRDFRQGANNEQFF. CDR3 DNA: TGTGCCACCAGCAGAGATTTCCGACAGGGGGCCAACAATGAGCAGTTCTTC.

The chain carries TRBV16 and TRBJ2-6; D uncertain. Trimming cost V 4 bases and J 0 bases, with 4 bases left between them. Germline V gene lookup returns CDR1 KGHSY and CDR2 FQNENV. CDR3 length: 14 amino acids. CDR3: CASSRGSGANVLTF. In DNA form, the CDR3 reads TGTGCCAGCAGCCGCGGCTCTGGGGCCAACGTCCTGACTTTC.

The chain links TRBV7-9 to TRBJ1-6; D is ambiguous. CDR1 and CDR2 from the germline V gene are SEHNR and FQNEAQ (reference sequence). Deletions cut 0 bases from V and 7 bases from J, with 10 bases between. The CDR3 is 15 residues long. In DNA form, the CDR3 reads TGTGCCAGCAGCTTAGCGGGCAGGTCCAATTCACCCCTCCACTTT. Its protein product is CASSLAGRSNSPLHF.

V gene TRBV4-1 combines with J gene TRBJ1-1, with no clear D. The CDR3 runs 16 residues. V lost 0 bases and J 0 bases, leaving 11 bases between the germline ends. The germline gives CDR1 MGHRA, CDR2 YSYEKL. The CDR3, as DNA: TGCGCCAGCAGCCAAGATCTGGGCAGCTTGAACACTGAAGCTTTCTTT. Encoded protein: CASSQDLGSLNTEAFF.

This clone came up once. The V call is TRBV18, the J call TRBJ2-3, with D possibly TRBD2 on 5 matching bases. In germline, CDR1 is KGHSH, CDR2 LQKENI. This CDR3 comprises 13 residues. Trimming shortened V by 4 bases and J by 4 bases, and 9 bases separated the two germline ends. The CDR3 region is CASSLTAADTQYF. For the CDR3, the DNA is TGTGCCAGCTCACTTACAGCGGCAGATACGCAGTATTTT.

This clone was seen more than once but under ten times. V gene TRBV9 combines with J gene TRBJ2-1; TRBD2 matches 11 bases. This CDR3 spans 17 amino acids. Germline V gene data show CDR1 as SGDLS and CDR2 as YYNGEE. With V trimmed by 4 bases and J by 5 bases, 11 bases remained unmatched. The CDR3 DNA is TGTGCCAGCAGCCTCACGGGACTAGCGGAAATAGACAATGAGCAGTTCTTC. Encoded protein: CASSLTGLAEIDNEQFF. Looking up the rest from reference TRBV9 and TRBJ2-1 gives the full variable domain: DSGVTQTPKHLITATGQRVTLRCSPRSGDLSVYWYQQSLDQGLQFLIQYYNGEERAKGNILERFSAQQFPDLHSELNLSSLELGDSALYFCASSLTGLAEIDNEQFFGPGTRLTVL.

This chain connects TRBV7-2 to TRBJ1-5; TRBD1 matches 9 bases. The junction had 4 bases not matched to a gene; V was cut back by 1 base and J by 6 bases. The CDR3 spans 15 residues. CDR1 SGHTA and CDR2 FQGNSA come from the germline V gene. DNA for the CDR3: TGTGCCAGCAGCTTAGGGACAGGGGTAGGTCAGCCCCAGCATTTT. This gives the protein CASSLGTGVGQPQHF.